A selection of T cell receptor beta chains follows, all from one sample in a study of T cells expressing NK-cell markers. TCRdb re-called the 5' RACE reads and shows each CDR3 protein once, DNA omitted. The table lists about 540,000 distinct CDR3 sequences. The specimen was blood T cells: a sorted CD56 or NKG2C T cell subset, CD4+ or CD8+ T cells, or bulk PBMC T cells (not recorded which). These receptors originate from a young man in good health. CDR3s include the opening cysteine and the closing phenylalanine or tryptophan.

TRBJ1-5 TRBV18 CASSPPGVSNQPQHF
TRBJ2-3 TRBV6-1 CASRAGGPFSTDTQYF
TRBJ1-2 TRBV7-2 CASSLGGRGGSSYTF
TRBJ2-1 TRBV20-1 CSATGRLAEQFF
TRBJ2-5 TRBV2 CASKAGTIGGETQYF
TRBJ2-5 TRBV12-3/TRBV12-4 CASSLSGGYQETQYF
TRBJ1-2 TRBV2 CASSETGSYGYTF
TRBJ1-4 TRBV5-1 CASTRGVDEKLFF
TRBJ1-4 TRBV5-5 CASSLREVDKNEKLFF
TRBJ2-4 TRBV10-2 CASKGLAKNIQYF
TRBJ1-4 TRBV20-1 CSARDQGDEKLFF
TRBJ1-1 TRBV7-2 CASNPERETEAFF
TRBJ1-4 TRBV12-3/TRBV12-4 CASSFLTANEKLFF
TRBJ2-5 TRBV24-1 CATSDSGRGGLEETQYF